Listed below are T cell receptor beta chains from one sample, sequenced in a study of blood T cell repertoires in COVID-19. TCRdb keeps only in-frame clones here, not all; method: immunoSEQ multiplex PCR. The table has some 200,000 clones, approximately 85% seen once. Material: peripheral blood. The receptors derive from a woman aged 65 to 85 with COVID-19, enrolled during active disease. Each CDR3 is given with its conserved first and last residue. D genes are given only for firm matches. Expanded clones are given a class, and other clones once, few, many or no size at all.

V gene: TRBV9; D gene: -; clone size: -; J gene: TRBJ2-3; CDR3 protein: CASSVRSAGGSSDTQYF; CDR3 DNA: TGTGCCAGCAGCGTACGTTCAGCGGGTGGAAGCTCAGATACGCAGTATTTT
V gene: TRBV18; D gene: TRBD1; clone size: -; J gene: TRBJ1-3; CDR3 protein: CASSYNRGPSGNTIYF; CDR3 DNA: TGTGCCAGCTCTTACAACAGGGGCCCCTCTGGAAACACCATATATTTT
V gene: TRBV18; D gene: -; clone size: -; J gene: TRBJ1-1; CDR3 protein: CASSPSPGSTEAFF; CDR3 DNA: TGTGCCAGCTCACCATCCCCAGGGTCCACTGAAGCTTTCTTT
V gene: TRBV19; D gene: TRBD1; clone size: -; J gene: TRBJ1-4; CDR3 protein: CASTTGQGDEKLFF; CDR3 DNA: TGTGCCAGTACGACGGGACAGGGGGATGAAAAACTGTTTTTT
V gene: TRBV2; D gene: -; clone size: -; J gene: TRBJ1-3; CDR3 protein: CASSLQGEAGNTIYF; CDR3 DNA: TGTGCCAGCAGTTTACAGGGTGAGGCTGGAAACACCATATATTTT
V gene: TRBV9; D gene: -; clone size: once; J gene: TRBJ2-5; CDR3 protein: CASSVGRAETQYF; CDR3 DNA: TGTGCCAGCAGCGTAGGCAGGGCAGAGACCCAGTACTTC
V gene: TRBV12-3/TRBV12-4; D gene: -; clone size: -; J gene: TRBJ2-7; CDR3 protein: CASSAHYEQYF; CDR3 DNA: TGTGCCAGCAGTGCGCACTACGAGCAGTACTTC
V gene: TRBV5-1; D gene: TRBD2; clone size: -; J gene: TRBJ2-1; CDR3 protein: CASSGTSGSRNEQFF; CDR3 DNA: TGCGCCAGCAGCGGGACTAGCGGATCTAGGAATGAGCAGTTCTTC
V gene: TRBV18; D gene: TRBD1; clone size: -; J gene: TRBJ2-7; CDR3 protein: CASSPATGTGGYEQYF; CDR3 DNA: TGTGCCAGCTCACCCGCAACCGGGACAGGGGGCTACGAGCAGTACTTC
V gene: TRBV5-4; D gene: -; clone size: few; J gene: TRBJ2-7; CDR3 protein: CASSWGRGTYEQYF; CDR3 DNA: TGTGCCAGCAGCTGGGGAAGGGGGACCTACGAGCAGTACTTC
V gene: TRBV7-2; D gene: -; clone size: -; J gene: TRBJ2-2; CDR3 protein: CASSLASVNTGELFF; CDR3 DNA: TGTGCCAGCAGCTTAGCTAGCGTCAACACCGGGGAGCTGTTTTTT
V gene: TRBV4-3; D gene: -; clone size: -; J gene: TRBJ1-3; CDR3 protein: CASSHTGPGNTIYF; CDR3 DNA: TGCGCCAGCAGCCACACAGGACCTGGAAACACCATATATTTT
V gene: TRBV7-3; D gene: -; clone size: -; J gene: TRBJ2-2; CDR3 protein: CASSSYPFTGELFF; CDR3 DNA: TGTGCCAGCAGCTCCTACCCCTTCACCGGGGAGCTGTTTTTT
V gene: TRBV6-5; D gene: -; clone size: -; J gene: TRBJ2-5; CDR3 protein: CASSPTPGAGETQYF; CDR3 DNA: TGTGCCAGCAGCCCCACGCCAGGGGCCGGGGAGACCCAGTACTTC
V gene: TRBV4-2; D gene: -; clone size: -; J gene: TRBJ2-1; CDR3 protein: CASSQQEAMVEQFF; CDR3 DNA: TGTGCCAGCAGCCAACAAGAGGCCATGGTTGAGCAGTTCTTC
V gene: TRBV6-6; D gene: TRBD1; clone size: -; J gene: TRBJ2-7; CDR3 protein: CASSRPGQGIYEQYF; CDR3 DNA: TGTGCCAGCAGTCGACCGGGACAGGGTATCTACGAGCAGTACTTC
V gene: TRBV13; D gene: -; clone size: -; J gene: TRBJ1-1; CDR3 protein: CASSPPRIKEGWNTEAFF; CDR3 DNA: TGTGCCAGCAGCCCCCCGCGGATAAAGGAGGGTTGGAACACTGAAGCTTTCTTT
V gene: TRBV2; D gene: TRBD1; clone size: -; J gene: TRBJ2-5; CDR3 protein: CASGGQSLGETQYF; CDR3 DNA: TGTGCCAGCGGGGGACAGTCACTGGGGGAGACCCAGTACTTC
V gene: TRBV3-1/TRBV3-2; D gene: -; clone size: -; J gene: TRBJ2-2; CDR3 protein: CASSQGKRSTGELFF; CDR3 DNA: TGTGCCAGCAGCCAAGGGAAGCGGTCCACCGGGGAGCTGTTTTTT
V gene: TRBV5-1; D gene: TRBD1; clone size: -; J gene: TRBJ1-2; CDR3 protein: CASSLASTGIYGYTF; CDR3 DNA: TGCGCCAGCAGCTTGGCTTCGACAGGGATCTATGGCTACACCTTC
V gene: TRBV27; D gene: TRBD1; clone size: -; J gene: TRBJ1-2; CDR3 protein: CASKFSGGYYGYTF; CDR3 DNA: TGTGCCAGCAAGTTCTCAGGGGGCTACTATGGCTACACCTTC
V gene: TRBV18; D gene: TRBD2; clone size: -; J gene: TRBJ2-1; CDR3 protein: CASSPPSGRSYNEQFF; CDR3 DNA: TGTGCCAGCTCACCACCTAGCGGGAGATCCTACAATGAGCAGTTCTTC
V gene: TRBV27; D gene: TRBD2; clone size: -; J gene: TRBJ2-7; CDR3 protein: CASSSWGSGRITYEQYF; CDR3 DNA: TGTGCCAGCAGCTCCTGGGGAAGCGGGAGAATAACCTACGAGCAGTACTTC
V gene: TRBV28; D gene: TRBD1; clone size: -; J gene: TRBJ1-2; CDR3 protein: CASSFAYRGRRGYTF; CDR3 DNA: TGTGCCAGCAGTTTCGCCTACAGGGGGCGCAGAGGCTACACCTTC
V gene: TRBV3-1/TRBV3-2; D gene: -; clone size: -; J gene: TRBJ1-5; CDR3 protein: CASSFMGRQPQHF; CDR3 DNA: TGTGCCAGCAGCTTTATGGGGCGGCAGCCCCAGCATTTT
V gene: TRBV19; D gene: -; clone size: -; J gene: TRBJ2-5; CDR3 protein: CASSVGVDAETQYF; CDR3 DNA: TGTGCCAGTTCCGTCGGAGTAGACGCGGAGACCCAGTACTTC
V gene: TRBV9; D gene: -; clone size: -; J gene: TRBJ1-2; CDR3 protein: CASSPRRNANYGYTF; CDR3 DNA: TGTGCCAGCAGCCCGCGGAGAAATGCTAACTATGGCTACACCTTC
V gene: TRBV27; D gene: TRBD1; clone size: -; J gene: TRBJ2-2; CDR3 protein: CASRLDRSYTGELFF; CDR3 DNA: TGTGCCAGCAGACTGGACAGGAGCTACACCGGGGAGCTGTTTTTT
V gene: TRBV6-5; D gene: -; clone size: -; J gene: TRBJ2-7; CDR3 protein: CASSRTWGDLYEQYF; CDR3 DNA: TGTGCCAGCAGCCGTACGTGGGGAGACCTGTACGAGCAGTACTTC
V gene: TRBV18; D gene: -; clone size: -; J gene: TRBJ1-3; CDR3 protein: CASSLLDSIEGNTIYF; CDR3 DNA: TGTGCCAGCTCTCTTCTTGATTCGATTGAGGGAAACACCATATATTTT
V gene: TRBV7-8; D gene: TRBD1; clone size: -; J gene: TRBJ1-1; CDR3 protein: CASSLTGQLNTEAFF; CDR3 DNA: TGTGCCAGCAGCTTAACGGGACAGCTGAACACTGAAGCTTTCTTT
V gene: TRBV7-9; D gene: -; clone size: -; J gene: TRBJ2-1; CDR3 protein: CASSLRSLGRGPHNEQFF; CDR3 DNA: TGTGCCAGCAGCTTAAGGTCCCTCGGGCGGGGGCCACACAATGAGCAGTTCTTC
V gene: TRBV10-3; D gene: -; clone size: -; J gene: TRBJ1-1; CDR3 protein: CAISESGKGGTEAFF; CDR3 DNA: TGTGCCATCAGTGAGTCCGGTAAAGGGGGCACTGAAGCTTTCTTT
V gene: TRBV9; D gene: -; clone size: -; J gene: TRBJ2-1; CDR3 protein: CASSVEVAAKGEQFF; CDR3 DNA: TGTGCCAGCAGCGTAGAAGTAGCGGCAAAGGGTGAGCAGTTCTTC
V gene: TRBV5-4; D gene: TRBD1; clone size: -; J gene: TRBJ2-7; CDR3 protein: CASSSPDRREQYF; CDR3 DNA: TGTGCCAGCAGCTCCCCGGACAGGCGCGAGCAGTACTTC
V gene: TRBV2; D gene: TRBD2; clone size: -; J gene: TRBJ2-5; CDR3 protein: CASRLADFQETQYF; CDR3 DNA: TGTGCCAGCCGACTAGCAGACTTTCAAGAGACCCAGTACTTC
V gene: TRBV7-2; D gene: -; clone size: -; J gene: TRBJ1-2; CDR3 protein: CASSFDSSYGYTF; CDR3 DNA: TGTGCCAGCAGCTTCGACAGTTCCTATGGCTACACCTTC
V gene: TRBV12-3/TRBV12-4; D gene: -; clone size: -; J gene: TRBJ1-1; CDR3 protein: CASSGRVTEAFF; CDR3 DNA: TGTGCCAGCAGTGGCAGGGTCACCGAAGCTTTCTTT
V gene: TRBV29-1; D gene: -; clone size: -; J gene: TRBJ1-3; CDR3 protein: CSVEWAGGNTIYF; CDR3 DNA: TGCAGCGTTGAATGGGCAGGGGGAAACACCATATATTTT
V gene: TRBV19; D gene: -; clone size: once; J gene: TRBJ1-1; CDR3 protein: CASKEGGVNTEAFF; CDR3 DNA: TGTGCCAGTAAGGAGGGAGGGGTGAACACTGAAGCTTTCTTT
V gene: TRBV30; D gene: -; clone size: -; J gene: TRBJ2-7; CDR3 protein: CAWGGQGLYGEQCF; CDR3 DNA: TGTGCCTGGGGCGGACAAGGCCTGTACGGAGAGCAGTGCTTC
V gene: TRBV4-2; D gene: -; clone size: -; J gene: TRBJ1-6; CDR3 protein: CASSLSADRVGDLHF; CDR3 DNA: TGTGCCAGCAGCCTAAGTGCGGATAGGGTGGGAGACCTCCACTTT
V gene: TRBV6-5; D gene: -; clone size: -; J gene: TRBJ1-6; CDR3 protein: CASSSAGTTITSPLHF; CDR3 DNA: TGTGCCAGCAGTTCCGCCGGGACAACGATAACCTCACCCCTCCACTTT
V gene: TRBV28; D gene: -; clone size: -; J gene: TRBJ2-7; CDR3 protein: CATLRLSSYEQYF; CDR3 DNA: TGTGCCACCCTTCGACTCTCTTCCTACGAGCAGTACTTC
V gene: TRBV27; D gene: TRBD1; clone size: -; J gene: TRBJ1-2; CDR3 protein: CASSLDRGSPSGYTF; CDR3 DNA: TGTGCCAGCAGTTTGGACAGGGGCTCTCCATCTGGGTACACCTTC
V gene: TRBV2; D gene: TRBD1; clone size: -; J gene: TRBJ1-2; CDR3 protein: CASSEAGVMDRHYGYTF; CDR3 DNA: TGTGCCAGCAGTGAAGCGGGTGTTATGGACAGGCACTATGGCTACACCTTC
V gene: TRBV6-2/TRBV6-3; D gene: TRBD1; clone size: few; J gene: TRBJ1-6; CDR3 protein: CASSYRTGNSPLHF; CDR3 DNA: TGTGCCAGCAGTTATCGGACAGGGAATTCACCCCTCCACTTT
V gene: TRBV3-1/TRBV3-2; D gene: TRBD1; clone size: -; J gene: TRBJ1-4; CDR3 protein: CASSQGTAEKLFF; CDR3 DNA: TGTGCCAGCAGCCAGGGGACAGCTGAAAAACTGTTTTTT
V gene: TRBV29-1; D gene: -; clone size: -; J gene: TRBJ2-7; CDR3 protein: CSGLLAYEQYF; CDR3 DNA: TGCAGCGGCCTCCTGGCTTACGAGCAGTACTTC
V gene: TRBV30; D gene: TRBD1; clone size: few; J gene: TRBJ1-5; CDR3 protein: CAWSGQGYQPQHF; CDR3 DNA: TGTGCCTGGAGTGGACAGGGGTATCAGCCCCAGCATTTT
V gene: TRBV27; D gene: -; clone size: -; J gene: TRBJ1-1; CDR3 protein: CASYYRGTYTEAFF; CDR3 DNA: TGTGCCAGCTACTACCGGGGGACGTACACTGAAGCTTTCTTT
V gene: TRBV10-3; D gene: -; clone size: -; J gene: TRBJ1-1; CDR3 protein: CAISSSQGNTEAFF; CDR3 DNA: TGTGCCATCAGTTCCTCACAGGGGAACACTGAAGCTTTCTTT
V gene: TRBV29-1; D gene: -; clone size: -; J gene: TRBJ2-1; CDR3 protein: CSVVPVNEQFF; CDR3 DNA: TGCAGCGTTGTCCCCGTTAATGAGCAGTTCTTC